Here is one T cell receptor beta chain with its context. Germline CDR1 MDHEN, CDR2 SYDVKM. The CDR3 length is 13 residues. The table came from immunoSEQ multiplex PCR; TCRdb's copy has only in-frame clones and leaves some out. The sample comprises 3,000 to 3,500 clones, roughly 80% of which are singletons, and around 15% rests with the top ten. Time point: newly diagnosed, previously untreated cHL patient sample. Magnetic negative selection was used to purify CD8+ T cells from thawed PBMCs. The record originates from a study of PD-1 blockade in classical Hodgkin lymphoma. Sequencing was done on a sample of CD8+ T cells from blood. The genes are TRBV28 and TRBJ2-5, with a tentative D call TRBD1 (6 bases). Judging by the DNA end, TRBJ2-7 fits better; the J call may be wrong. The sequence derives from a human donor with classical Hodgkin lymphoma. In DNA, the CDR3 is TGTGCCAGCAGTGTACAGGGTTCCTACGAGCAGTACTTC. Encoded protein: CASSVQGSYEQYF.